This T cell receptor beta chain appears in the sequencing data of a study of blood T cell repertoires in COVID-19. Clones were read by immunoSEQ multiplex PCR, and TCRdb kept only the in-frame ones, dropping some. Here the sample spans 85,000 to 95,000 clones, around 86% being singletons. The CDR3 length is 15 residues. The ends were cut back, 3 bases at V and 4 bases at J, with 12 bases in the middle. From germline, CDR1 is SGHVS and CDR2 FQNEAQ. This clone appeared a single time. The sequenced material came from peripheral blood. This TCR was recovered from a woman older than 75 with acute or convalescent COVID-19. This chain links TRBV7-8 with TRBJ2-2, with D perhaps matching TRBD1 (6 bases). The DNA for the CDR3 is TGTGCCAGCAGCTTTGGGGGCGGTTTCACCGGGGAGCTGTTTTTT. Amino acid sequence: CASSFGGGFTGELFF.